This T cell receptor (beta chain) was sequenced during a study of blood T cells in healthy people across ages. This clonotype was seen ten or more times. A second PCR, run for roughly 7 to 12 cycles, used a sample-barcoded 5' primer plus a J-beta primer mix. From each sample, at least 2.5 million paired-end reads containing CDR3 were obtained. One entry per CDR3 protein, called by TCRdb with MiXCR from the 5' RACE reads. The sample contains around 500,000 distinct CDR3 sequences, about 29% of which appear only once. The CDR3 has 15 amino acids. Deletions cut 3 bases from V and 0 bases from J, with 8 bases between. Germline loops: CDR1 SGHTA, CDR2 FQGNSA. These data also formed part of another study, on T cells of mothers and their children. That report notes: Slightly, though not significantly, more overlap was seen in related than in unrelated mother-child pairs.

This chain uses TRBV7-2 with TRBJ2-2, with a tentative D call TRBD1 (6 bases). What was sequenced was blood. This TCR came from a boy aged 2-15 years in good health. CDR3 coding DNA: TGTGCCAGCAGCTTGTACAGGGCGAACACCGGGGAGCTGTTTTTT. As protein: CASSLYRANTGELFF.